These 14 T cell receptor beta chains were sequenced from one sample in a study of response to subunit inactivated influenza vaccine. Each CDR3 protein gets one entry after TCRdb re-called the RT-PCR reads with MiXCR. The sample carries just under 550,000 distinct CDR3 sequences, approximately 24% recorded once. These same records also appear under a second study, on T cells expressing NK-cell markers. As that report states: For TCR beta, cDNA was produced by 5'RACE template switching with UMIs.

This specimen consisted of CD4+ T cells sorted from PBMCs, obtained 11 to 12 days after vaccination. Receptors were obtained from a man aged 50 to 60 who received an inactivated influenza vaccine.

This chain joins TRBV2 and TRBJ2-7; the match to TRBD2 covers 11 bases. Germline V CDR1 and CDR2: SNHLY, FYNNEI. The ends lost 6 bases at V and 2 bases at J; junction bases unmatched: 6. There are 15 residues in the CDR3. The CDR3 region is CASRPLSGRAYEQYF. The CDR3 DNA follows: TGTGCCAGCAGACCACTTAGCGGGAGGGCCTACGAGCAGTACTTC.

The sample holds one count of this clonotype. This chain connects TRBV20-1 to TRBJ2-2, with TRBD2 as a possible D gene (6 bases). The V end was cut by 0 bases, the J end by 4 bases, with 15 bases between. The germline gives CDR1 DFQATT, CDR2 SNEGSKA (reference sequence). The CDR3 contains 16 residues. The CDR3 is CSARDARRGSTGELFF. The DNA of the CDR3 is TGCAGTGCTAGAGACGCGAGGCGGGGTAGCACCGGGGAGCTGTTTTTT.

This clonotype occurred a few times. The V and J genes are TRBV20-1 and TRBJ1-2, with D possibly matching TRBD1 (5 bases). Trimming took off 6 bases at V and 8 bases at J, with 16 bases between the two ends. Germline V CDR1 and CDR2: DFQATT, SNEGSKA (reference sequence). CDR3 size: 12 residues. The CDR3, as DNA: TGCAGTGCCGTAGATGGGGGATACGGCTACACCTTC. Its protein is CSAVDGGYGYTF.

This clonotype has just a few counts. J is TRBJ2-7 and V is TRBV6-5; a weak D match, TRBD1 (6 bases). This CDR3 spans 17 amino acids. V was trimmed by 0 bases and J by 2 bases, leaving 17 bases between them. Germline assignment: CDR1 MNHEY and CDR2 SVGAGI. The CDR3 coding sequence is TGTGCCAGCAGTTACTCCCCGACGCGCAGGGGAACCTACGAGCAGTACTTC. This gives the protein CASSYSPTRRGTYEQYF.

CDR3 loop: CASSFGTEKETQYF. Written as DNA, the CDR3 is TGCGCCAGCAGCTTCGGGACAGAGAAAGAGACCCAGTACTTC. The chain joins TRBV5-1 to TRBJ2-5, with 7 bases fitting TRBD1. CDR1 SGHRS and CDR2 YFSETQ come from the germline V gene. This CDR3 has 14 amino acids. V trimming: 2 bases; J trimming: 3 bases; junction bases outside the gene matches: 4. Full variable domain (rest looked up from reference TRBV5-1 and TRBJ2-5): KAGVTQTPRYLIKTRGQQVTLSCSPISGHRSVSWYQQTPGQGLQFLFEYFSETQRNKGNFPGRFSGRQFSNSRSEMNVSTLELGDSALYLCASSFGTEKETQYFGPGTRLLVL.

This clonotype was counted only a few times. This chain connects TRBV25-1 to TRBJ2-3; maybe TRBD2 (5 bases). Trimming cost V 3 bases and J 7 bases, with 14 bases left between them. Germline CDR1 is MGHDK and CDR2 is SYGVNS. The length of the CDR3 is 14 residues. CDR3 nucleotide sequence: TGTGCCAGCAGTGAGAGCTCCTGGAGGAATACGCAGTATTTT. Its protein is CASSESSWRNTQYF.

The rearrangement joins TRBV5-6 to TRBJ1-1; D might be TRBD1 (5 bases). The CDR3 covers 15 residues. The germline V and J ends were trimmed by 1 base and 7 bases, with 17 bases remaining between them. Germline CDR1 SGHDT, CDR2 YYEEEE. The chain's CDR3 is CASSLSIGAYLEAFF. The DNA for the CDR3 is TGTGCCAGCAGCTTGTCTATTGGGGCTTACCTTGAAGCTTTCTTT. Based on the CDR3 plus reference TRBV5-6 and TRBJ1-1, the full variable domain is DAGVTQSPTHLIKTRGQQVTLRCSPKSGHDTVSWYQQALGQGPQFIFQYYEEEERQRGNFPDRFSGHQFPNYSSELNVNALLLGDSALYLCASSLSIGAYLEAFFGQGTRLTVV.

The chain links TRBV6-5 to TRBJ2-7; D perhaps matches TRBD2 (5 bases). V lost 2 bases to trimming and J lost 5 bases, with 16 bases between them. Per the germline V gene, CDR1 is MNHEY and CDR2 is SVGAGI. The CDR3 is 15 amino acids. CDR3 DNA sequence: TGTGCCAGCAGTTACGTGTCCGGGGTTTACAACGAGCAGTACTTC. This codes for CASSYVSGVYNEQYF.

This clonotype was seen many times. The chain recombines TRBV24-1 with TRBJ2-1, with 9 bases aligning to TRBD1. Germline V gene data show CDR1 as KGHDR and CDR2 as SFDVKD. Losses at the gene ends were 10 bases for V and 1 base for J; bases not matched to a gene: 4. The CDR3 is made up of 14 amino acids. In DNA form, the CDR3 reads TGTGCCACTTCACAGGGGGCATCCTACAATGAGCAGTTCTTC. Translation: CATSQGASYNEQFF.

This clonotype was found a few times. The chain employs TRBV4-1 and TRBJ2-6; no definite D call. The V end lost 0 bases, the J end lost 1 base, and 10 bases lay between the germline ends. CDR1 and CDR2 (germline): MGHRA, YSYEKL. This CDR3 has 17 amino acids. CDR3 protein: CASSQDTLFSGANVLTF. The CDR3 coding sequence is TGCGCCAGCAGCCAAGATACACTTTTTTCTGGGGCCAACGTCCTGACTTTC.

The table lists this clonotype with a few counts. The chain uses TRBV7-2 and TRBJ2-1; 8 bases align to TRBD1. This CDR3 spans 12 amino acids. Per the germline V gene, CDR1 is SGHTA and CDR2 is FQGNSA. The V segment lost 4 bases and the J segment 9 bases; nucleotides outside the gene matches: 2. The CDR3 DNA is TGTGCCAGCAGCTCCGGACAGGGTGAGCAGTTCTTC. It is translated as CASSSGQGEQFF. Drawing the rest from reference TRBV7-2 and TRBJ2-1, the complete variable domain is GAGVSQSPSNKVTEKGKDVELRCDPISGHTALYWYRQSLGQGLEFLIYFQGNSAPDKSGLPSDRFSAERTGGSVSTLTIQRTQQEDSAVYLCASSSGQGEQFFGPGTRLTVL.

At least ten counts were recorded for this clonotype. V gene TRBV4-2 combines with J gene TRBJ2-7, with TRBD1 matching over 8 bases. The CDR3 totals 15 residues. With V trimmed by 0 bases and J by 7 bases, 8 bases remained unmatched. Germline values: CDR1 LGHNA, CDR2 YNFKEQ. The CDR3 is CASSQESGQGREQYF. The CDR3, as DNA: TGTGCCAGCAGCCAAGAAAGCGGACAGGGAAGGGAGCAGTACTTC.

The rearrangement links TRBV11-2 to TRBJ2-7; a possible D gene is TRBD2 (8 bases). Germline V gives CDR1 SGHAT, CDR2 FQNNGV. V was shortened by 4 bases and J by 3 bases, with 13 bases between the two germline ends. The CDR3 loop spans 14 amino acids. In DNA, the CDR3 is TGTGCCAGCAGCTCGGGGGGGACAGTCTACGAGCAGTACTTC. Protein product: CASSSGGTVYEQYF.

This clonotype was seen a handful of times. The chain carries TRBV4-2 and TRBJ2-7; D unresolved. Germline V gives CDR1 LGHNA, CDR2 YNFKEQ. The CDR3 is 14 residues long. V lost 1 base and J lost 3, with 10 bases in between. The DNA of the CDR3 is TGTGCCAGCAGCCAAGGAGGCTGGGACTACGAGCAGTACTTC. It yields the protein CASSQGGWDYEQYF.